The rows below give T cell receptor beta chains drawn from one sample of a study of T-cell reconstitution after alpha-beta-depleted transplantation in children. TCRdb re-derived calls from the PCR reads in MiXCR, one entry per CDR3 protein. The sample lists fewer than 750,000 distinct CDR3 sequences; roughly a quarter were seen once. Sequenced material: PBMCs, taken before TCRalphabeta/CD19-depleted stem cell transplant. These receptors all stem from a boy under two years old with Wiskott-Aldrich syndrome, due to receive a stem cell transplant. Both conserved end residues are trimmed from each CDR3.

14	TRBV5-1	ASSRTSGSVSDTQY
13	TRBV5-1	ASSLGGDYPNEQF
14	TRBV10-3	AISESEGAFFNEQF
13	TRBV28	ASSFTPGAQETQY
21	TRBV14	ASSPANRPQRESSTSSYNEQF
13	TRBV5-1	ASSWSPSGANVLT
14	TRBV7-2	ASSYRGYSGANVLT
13	TRBV27	ASSLGTGTSHEQY
13	TRBV10-3	AISGLGVITGELF
16	TRBV11-1	ASSLAAARGAVGETQY
13	TRBV6-1	ASAKRTVSNQPQH
15	TRBV27	ASRYTGLAGAPYEQY
15	TRBV20-1	SARVVTSGDFGNEQF
14	TRBV28	ASTAGLAGTLETQY
14	TRBV7-9	ASSLGSRTWGNEQF
13	TRBV2	ASRSDRGTIETQY
14	TRBV7-8	ASSSPSRDLGETQY
14	TRBV30	AWSVLGGFGDNEQF
14	TRBV5-1	ASSLLTSGSTDTQY
10	TRBV20-1	SARRTSREQY
13	TRBV7-2	ASSLLAGGLDEQY
13	TRBV5-1	ASSLEEGGTNEQF
12	TRBV29-1	SVARGLTYNEQF
14	TRBV20-1	SARDHLQRTGHEQY
12	TRBV12-3/TRBV12-4	ASSCADCTDTQY
13	TRBV28	ASSLGRRFNEKLF
10	TRBV5-1	ASGGTDTEAF
10	TRBV10-2	ASMGPRYEQY
15	TRBV12-3/TRBV12-4	ASIPSREKGSTDTQY
14	TRBV5-1	ASSQTGTGRTDTQY